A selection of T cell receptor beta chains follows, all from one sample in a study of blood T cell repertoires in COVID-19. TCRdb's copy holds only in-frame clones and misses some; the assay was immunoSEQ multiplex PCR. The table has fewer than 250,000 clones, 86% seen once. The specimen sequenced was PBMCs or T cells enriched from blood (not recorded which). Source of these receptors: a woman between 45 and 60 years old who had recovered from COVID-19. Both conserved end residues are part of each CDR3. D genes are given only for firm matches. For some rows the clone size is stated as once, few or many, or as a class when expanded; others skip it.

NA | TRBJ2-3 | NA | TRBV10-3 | CAISLSGLSTDTQYF | TGTGCCATCAGCCTTAGCGGCCTTAGCACAGATACGCAGTATTTT
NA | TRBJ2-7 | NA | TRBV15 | CATSRALGTPYEQYF | TGTGCCACCAGCAGGGCCCTTGGGACACCCTACGAGCAGTACTTC
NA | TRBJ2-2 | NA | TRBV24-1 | CATSDLGQPGAGELFF | TGTGCCACCAGTGATTTAGGGCAGCCGGGGGCCGGGGAGCTGTTTTTT
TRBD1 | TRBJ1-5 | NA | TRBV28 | CASSLGFRGQPQHF | TGTGCCAGCAGTTTAGGTTTCAGGGGGCAGCCCCAGCATTTT
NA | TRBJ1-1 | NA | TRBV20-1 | CSAVVNTEAFF | TGCAGTGCAGTAGTGAACACTGAAGCTTTCTTT
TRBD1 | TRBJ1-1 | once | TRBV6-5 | CASSFTGQGPEAFF | TGTGCCAGCAGTTTCACGGGACAGGGGCCTGAAGCTTTCTTT
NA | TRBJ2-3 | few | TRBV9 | CASSPMVADTQYF | TGTGCCAGCAGTCCGATGGTCGCGGATACGCAGTATTTT
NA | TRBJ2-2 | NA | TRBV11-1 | CASSLNLVSLTGELFF | TGTGCCAGCAGCTTAAATCTAGTTAGTCTGACCGGGGAGCTGTTTTTT
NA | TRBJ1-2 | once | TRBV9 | CASGGYKGGYTF | TGTGCCAGTGGGGGGTATAAGGGTGGCTACACCTTC
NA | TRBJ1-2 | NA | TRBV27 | CASSLQGPDGYTF | TGTGCCAGCAGTTTACAGGGTCCAGATGGCTACACCTTC
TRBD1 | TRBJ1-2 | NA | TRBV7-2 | CASSDRTGGNYGYTF | TGTGCCAGCAGCGACCGGACAGGAGGAAACTATGGCTACACCTTC
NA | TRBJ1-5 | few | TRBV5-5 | CASSLAGGIGNQPQHF | TGTGCCAGCAGCTTGGCCGGAGGGATCGGCAATCAGCCCCAGCATTTT
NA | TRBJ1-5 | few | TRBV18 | CASSPSRNLEGSQHF | TGTGCCAGCTCACCGAGCCGAAACTTGGAGGGGTCCCAGCATTTT
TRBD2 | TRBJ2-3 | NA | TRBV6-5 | CASSIAGVNTDTQYF | TGTGCCAGCAGTATAGCGGGAGTAAACACAGATACGCAGTATTTT
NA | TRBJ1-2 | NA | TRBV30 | CAWILARRGGNYGYTF | TGTGCCTGGATCCTCGCCCGACGTGGGGGCAACTATGGCTACACCTTC
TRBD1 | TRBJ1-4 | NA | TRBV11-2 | CASSFNRGDEKLFF | TGTGCCAGCAGCTTCAACAGGGGAGATGAAAAACTGTTTTTT
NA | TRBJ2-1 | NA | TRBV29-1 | CSVEGSRSGLYNEQFF | TGCAGCGTTGAAGGGAGTAGGTCAGGACTCTACAATGAGCAGTTCTTC
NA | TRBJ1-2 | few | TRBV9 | CASSVVGQDYGYTF | TGTGCCAGCAGCGTAGTTGGGCAGGACTATGGCTACACCTTC
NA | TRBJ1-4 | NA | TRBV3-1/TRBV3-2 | CASSNAGEKLFF | TGTGCCAGCAGCAACGCAGGGGAAAAACTGTTTTTT
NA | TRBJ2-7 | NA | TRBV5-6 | CASSLQGSSDEQYF | TGTGCCAGCAGCTTACAGGGCTCCAGCGACGAGCAGTACTTC
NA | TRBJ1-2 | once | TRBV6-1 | CASSPRQLKDGYTF | TGTGCCAGCAGTCCCAGACAGTTAAAGGACGGCTACACCTTC
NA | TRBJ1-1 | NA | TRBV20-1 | CSASLLPGGNTEAFF | TGCAGTGCTAGTCTTCTTCCGGGGGGGAACACTGAAGCTTTCTTT
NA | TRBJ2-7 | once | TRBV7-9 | CASSPSSYEQYF | TGTGCCAGCAGCCCCTCTTCCTACGAGCAGTACTTC
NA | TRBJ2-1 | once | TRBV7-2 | CASSLAGRPEQFF | TGTGCCAGCAGCTTAGCGGGGCGACCCGAGCAGTTCTTC
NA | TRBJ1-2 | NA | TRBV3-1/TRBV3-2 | CASSQDQWRAGYIDGYTF | TGTGCCAGCAGCCAAGATCAGTGGAGGGCGGGGTATATTGATGGCTACACCTTC
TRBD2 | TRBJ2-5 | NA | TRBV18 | CASSPGRAEETQYF | TGTGCCAGCTCACCGGGGAGGGCGGAAGAGACCCAGTACTTC
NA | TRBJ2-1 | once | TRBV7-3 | CASSLTAGTYNEQFF | TGTGCCAGCAGCTTAACGGCGGGAACCTACAATGAGCAGTTCTTC
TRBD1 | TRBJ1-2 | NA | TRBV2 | CASSSQGPYGYTF | TGTGCCAGCAGTTCACAGGGGCCCTATGGCTACACCTTC
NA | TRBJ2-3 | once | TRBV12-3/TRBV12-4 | CASILTDTQYF | TGTGCCAGCATCCTTACAGATACGCAGTATTTT
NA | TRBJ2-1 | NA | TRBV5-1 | CASRTTSSYNEQFF | TGCGCCAGTAGGACAACGAGCTCCTACAATGAGCAGTTCTTC
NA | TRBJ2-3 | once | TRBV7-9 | CASSYQQEFSTDTQYF | TGTGCCAGCAGCTACCAACAGGAGTTTAGCACAGATACGCAGTATTTT
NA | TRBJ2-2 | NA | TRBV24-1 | CATSDLGRGSGELFF | TGTGCCACCAGTGATTTGGGAAGGGGTTCCGGGGAGCTGTTTTTT
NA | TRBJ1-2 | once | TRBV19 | CASTPLDSREGYTF | TGTGCCAGTACCCCCCTCGACAGTAGAGAGGGCTACACCTTC
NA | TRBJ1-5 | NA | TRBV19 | CASTAGTLYQPQHF | TGTGCCAGTACGGCAGGGACACTCTATCAGCCCCAGCATTTT
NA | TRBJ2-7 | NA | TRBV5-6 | CASSLDRVSPTSYEQYF | TGTGCCAGCAGCTTGGACAGGGTTTCTCCTACCTCCTACGAGCAGTACTTC
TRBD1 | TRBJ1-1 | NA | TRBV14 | CASSGQGASEAFF | TGTGCCAGCAGCGGACAGGGGGCCTCTGAAGCTTTCTTT
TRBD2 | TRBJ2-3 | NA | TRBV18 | CASSPTLAGGQTSTDTQYF | TGTGCCAGCTCCCCGACCCTAGCGGGAGGTCAAACTAGCACAGATACGCAGTATTTT
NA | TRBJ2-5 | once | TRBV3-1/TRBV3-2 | CASSQGAFTQFYF | TGTGCCAGCAGCCAAGGGGCTTTTACCCAATTTTACTTC
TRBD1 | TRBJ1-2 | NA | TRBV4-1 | CASSQAPRGPNYGYTF | TGCGCCAGCAGCCAAGCCCCCAGGGGGCCTAACTATGGATACACCTTC
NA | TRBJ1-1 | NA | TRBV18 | CASTGGVGNTEAFF | TGTGCCAGCACCGGGGGGGTCGGGAACACTGAAGCTTTCTTT
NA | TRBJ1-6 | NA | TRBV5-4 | CASSSLGDYDSPLHF | TGTGCCAGCAGCTCCCTGGGGGACTATGATTCACCCCTCCACTTT
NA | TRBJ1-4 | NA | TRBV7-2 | CASSHWGANEKLFF | TGTGCCAGCAGCCACTGGGGAGCTAATGAAAAACTGTTTTTT
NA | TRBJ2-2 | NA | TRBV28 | CASSLWTLQDTGELFF | TGTGCCAGCAGTTTATGGACTCTCCAAGACACCGGGGAGCTGTTTTTT
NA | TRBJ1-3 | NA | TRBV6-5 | CASSYGAHATGNTIYF | TGTGCCAGCAGTTACGGTGCACACGCCACTGGAAACACCATATATTTT
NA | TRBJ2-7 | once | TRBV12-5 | CASGLTPLQGTKSYEQYF | TGTGCTAGTGGTTTGACCCCTCTCCAGGGAACAAAGAGCTACGAGCAGTACTTC
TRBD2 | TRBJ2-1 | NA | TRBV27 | CASSPLFAGGQNEQFF | TGTGCCAGCAGTCCCCTGTTTGCGGGAGGGCAAAATGAGCAGTTCTTC
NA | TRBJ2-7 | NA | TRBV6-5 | CASSYQGEQYF | TGTGCCAGCAGTTACCAGGGCGAGCAGTACTTC
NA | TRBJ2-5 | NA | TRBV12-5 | CASGLTVGGAQETQYF | TGTGCTAGTGGTTTGACGGTCGGGGGAGCACAAGAGACCCAGTACTTC
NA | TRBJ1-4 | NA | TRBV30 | CAGARNKAEKLFF | TGTGCCGGCGCTAGAAACAAGGCTGAAAAACTGTTTTTT
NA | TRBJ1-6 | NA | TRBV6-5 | CASTKGVSPLHF | TGTGCCAGCACCAAAGGGGTCTCACCCCTCCACTTT
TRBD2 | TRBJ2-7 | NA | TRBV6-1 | CASSDAGGPYEQYF | TGTGCCAGCAGTGATGCGGGAGGGCCATACGAGCAGTACTTC
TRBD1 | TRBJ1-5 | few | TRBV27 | CASSLTGQTPQHF | TGTGCCAGCAGTTTAACGGGACAGACGCCCCAGCATTTT
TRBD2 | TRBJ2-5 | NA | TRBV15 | CATSSGLAGPQETQYF | TGTGCCACCAGCTCAGGACTAGCGGGGCCCCAAGAGACCCAGTACTTC
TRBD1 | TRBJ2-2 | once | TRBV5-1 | CASSPRQGATGELFF | TGCGCCAGCAGCCCGCGACAGGGGGCAACCGGGGAGCTGTTTTTT
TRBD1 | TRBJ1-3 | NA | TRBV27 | CASRTGGPGNTIYF | TGTGCCAGCAGGACAGGGGGCCCTGGAAACACCATATATTTT
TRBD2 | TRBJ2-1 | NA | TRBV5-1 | CASSLEGTSRYNEQFF | TGCGCCAGCAGCCTGGAAGGGACTAGCAGGTACAATGAGCAGTTCTTC
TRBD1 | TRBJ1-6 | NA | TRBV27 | CASRIQGSSYNSPLHF | TGTGCCAGCCGCATACAGGGGAGCTCCTATAATTCACCCCTCCACTTT
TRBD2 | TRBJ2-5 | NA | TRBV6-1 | CASSEGLAGGQETQYF | TGTGCCAGCAGTGAAGGCCTAGCGGGGGGCCAAGAGACCCAGTACTTC
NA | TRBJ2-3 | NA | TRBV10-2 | CASSPPGVITGTQYF | TGCGCCAGCAGCCCCCCGGGGGTGATCACGGGTACGCAGTATTTT
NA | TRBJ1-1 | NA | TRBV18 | CASSPLVNTEAFF | TGTGCCAGCTCACCACTCGTGAACACTGAAGCTTTCTTT